A selection of T cell receptor beta chains follows, all from one sample in a study of cytomegalovirus exposure and HLA in healthy donors. TCRdb keeps only in-frame clones here, not all; method: immunoSEQ multiplex PCR. This sample carries 95,000 to 150,000 clones, 50% to 75% of them seen once, and the ten largest clones take about 8%. Sequenced: PBMCs. Every receptor here comes from a woman in her 40s in good health and CMV-seropositive. Each CDR3 is given with its conserved first and last residue. A D gene is named only where the DNA matches it firmly. The listing skips clone size in some rows; elsewhere it reads once, few, many or a size class.

cdr3_nt: TGCGCCAGCACCCCCCCGGGATTAAACTATGGCTACACCTTC
cdr3_aa: CASTPPGLNYGYTF
v_call: TRBV5-1
d_call: .
j_call: TRBJ1-2
clone_size: few

cdr3_nt: TGTGCCAGCAGAGGAATAGCGGGAGTCGCCTTGAACACCGGGGAGCTGTTTTTT
cdr3_aa: CASRGIAGVALNTGELFF
v_call: TRBV28
d_call: TRBD2
j_call: TRBJ2-2
clone_size: .

cdr3_nt: TGTGCCAGCAGGTCGACAGGGGCCTCCTACGAGCAGTACTTC
cdr3_aa: CASRSTGASYEQYF
v_call: TRBV7-9
d_call: TRBD1
j_call: TRBJ2-7
clone_size: few

cdr3_nt: TGCGCCAGCAGCTACGGACAGGGGGAGACCCAGTACTTC
cdr3_aa: CASSYGQGETQYF
v_call: TRBV5-1
d_call: TRBD1
j_call: TRBJ2-5
clone_size: .

cdr3_nt: TGTGCCAGCAGTTCACAGGGAACGGCTGGAAACACCATATATTTT
cdr3_aa: CASSSQGTAGNTIYF
v_call: TRBV28
d_call: .
j_call: TRBJ1-3
clone_size: .

cdr3_nt: TGTGCTAGTGGTCCATGGACAGTTTACGCGAACACCGGGGAGCTGTTTTTT
cdr3_aa: CASGPWTVYANTGELFF
v_call: TRBV12-5
d_call: .
j_call: TRBJ2-2
clone_size: .

cdr3_nt: TGCAGCGTGAAGGGACTAGCGGATTACACAGATACGCAGTATTTT
cdr3_aa: CSVKGLADYTDTQYF
v_call: TRBV29-1
d_call: TRBD2
j_call: TRBJ2-3
clone_size: .

cdr3_nt: TGTGCCAGCTCCCCAGCGGAAGCCCTACTCTACGAGCAGTACTTC
cdr3_aa: CASSPAEALLYEQYF
v_call: TRBV28
d_call: .
j_call: TRBJ2-7
clone_size: few

cdr3_nt: TGCGCCAGCAGCTTGCTTGCAGGGAGGAATGAAAAACTGTTTTTT
cdr3_aa: CASSLLAGRNEKLFF
v_call: TRBV5-1
d_call: .
j_call: TRBJ1-4
clone_size: .

cdr3_nt: TGTGCCAGCAGCGCCGGGACAGGGGCAACCGGGGAGCTGTTTTTT
cdr3_aa: CASSAGTGATGELFF
v_call: TRBV6-5
d_call: TRBD1
j_call: TRBJ2-2
clone_size: few

cdr3_nt: TGCGCCAGCAGCTTGTATGGGACTAGCTACAATGAGCAGTTCTTC
cdr3_aa: CASSLYGTSYNEQFF
v_call: TRBV5-1
d_call: TRBD2
j_call: TRBJ2-1
clone_size: .

cdr3_nt: TGCAGCTTCGGGGGGGTCTCTTGGGACAGCTCCTACGAGCAGTACTTC
cdr3_aa: CSFGGVSWDSSYEQYF
v_call: TRBV29-1
d_call: .
j_call: TRBJ2-7
clone_size: .

cdr3_nt: TGCGCCAGCAGTGACCACAGGGTTCCAGGGACTGAAGCTTTCTTT
cdr3_aa: CASSDHRVPGTEAFF
v_call: TRBV10-1
d_call: .
j_call: TRBJ1-1
clone_size: .

cdr3_nt: TGTGCCAGCAGCCGGGGAGGTGAGCTAACTGAAGCTTTCTTT
cdr3_aa: CASSRGGELTEAFF
v_call: TRBV7-6
d_call: .
j_call: TRBJ1-1
clone_size: .

cdr3_nt: TGCGCCAGCAGCCTGACAGGGGCGAACACTGAAGCTTTCTTT
cdr3_aa: CASSLTGANTEAFF
v_call: TRBV5-1
d_call: TRBD1
j_call: TRBJ1-1
clone_size: .

cdr3_nt: TGTGCCAGTAGTATAGGACACTTGTCTAACTATGGCTACACCTTC
cdr3_aa: CASSIGHLSNYGYTF
v_call: TRBV19
d_call: .
j_call: TRBJ1-2
clone_size: .

cdr3_nt: TGTGCCAGCAGTGAACCAGGGGTAGGAAAACTGTTTTTT
cdr3_aa: CASSEPGVGKLFF
v_call: TRBV25-1
d_call: .
j_call: TRBJ1-4
clone_size: .

cdr3_nt: TGTGCCAGCAGCCCACCCGGGACAGTATACGAGCAGTACTTC
cdr3_aa: CASSPPGTVYEQYF
v_call: TRBV11-3
d_call: TRBD1
j_call: TRBJ2-7
clone_size: .

cdr3_nt: TGTGCCAGCAGCTTAGTAGATCAGCCCCAGCATTTT
cdr3_aa: CASSLVDQPQHF
v_call: TRBV7-9
d_call: .
j_call: TRBJ1-5
clone_size: .

cdr3_nt: TGTGCCACCGAGACAGAGTCCTCTGGGGCCAACGTCCTGACTTTC
cdr3_aa: CATETESSGANVLTF
v_call: TRBV6-5
d_call: .
j_call: TRBJ2-6
clone_size: few

cdr3_nt: TGTGCCAGCAGCCCTTCCTTAGGAGCGGGAGGCGAGCAGTACTTC
cdr3_aa: CASSPSLGAGGEQYF
v_call: TRBV7-8
d_call: TRBD2
j_call: TRBJ2-7
clone_size: few

cdr3_nt: TGCAGCGCTCTGCCGGGACAGGGGGCCTACGAGCAGTACTTC
cdr3_aa: CSALPGQGAYEQYF
v_call: TRBV29-1
d_call: TRBD1
j_call: TRBJ2-7
clone_size: few

cdr3_nt: TGTGCCAGCAGTTCTCTGGGACAGATCTACCACGAGCAGTACTTC
cdr3_aa: CASSSLGQIYHEQYF
v_call: TRBV6-5
d_call: TRBD1
j_call: TRBJ2-7
clone_size: .

cdr3_nt: TGCGCCAGCAGCTTGGGGGAGACGCGAAACACCATATATTTT
cdr3_aa: CASSLGETRNTIYF
v_call: TRBV5-1
d_call: .
j_call: TRBJ1-3
clone_size: .

cdr3_nt: TGTGCCAGCAGTTCGGGACAGGGTCTTAGAAACACCATATATTTT
cdr3_aa: CASSSGQGLRNTIYF
v_call: TRBV28
d_call: TRBD1
j_call: TRBJ1-3
clone_size: few

cdr3_nt: TGTGCCAGCAGCGTAGGGGACTCCGATCACTACGAGCAGTACTTC
cdr3_aa: CASSVGDSDHYEQYF
v_call: TRBV9
d_call: .
j_call: TRBJ2-7
clone_size: .

cdr3_nt: TGCAGCGTTTCAATATCTAGTGCAGATACGCAGTATTTT
cdr3_aa: CSVSISSADTQYF
v_call: TRBV29-1
d_call: .
j_call: TRBJ2-3
clone_size: .

cdr3_nt: TGTGCCAGCAGCTTGGGGGACTTCGAAGCTGGCTACACCTTC
cdr3_aa: CASSLGDFEAGYTF
v_call: TRBV7-9
d_call: .
j_call: TRBJ1-2
clone_size: .

cdr3_nt: TGTGCCAGCAGCGGTAACAGGGGTTCACCCCTCCACTTT
cdr3_aa: CASSGNRGSPLHF
v_call: TRBV9
d_call: TRBD1
j_call: TRBJ1-6
clone_size: .

cdr3_nt: TGCGCCAGCAGCCCGCTGGATGGGGGCCGCCCAGATACGCAGTATTTT
cdr3_aa: CASSPLDGGRPDTQYF
v_call: TRBV5-1
d_call: .
j_call: TRBJ2-3
clone_size: .

cdr3_nt: TGTGCCAGCTCCCCGGGACAGACCACAGATACGCAGTATTTT
cdr3_aa: CASSPGQTTDTQYF
v_call: TRBV18
d_call: TRBD1
j_call: TRBJ2-3
clone_size: .

cdr3_nt: TGTGCCAGCAGCTTAGAAAATTTCAGTGAAGCTTTCTTT
cdr3_aa: CASSLENFSEAFF
v_call: TRBV7-8
d_call: .
j_call: TRBJ1-1
clone_size: once

cdr3_nt: TGTGCCAGCAGCCTTGGACTAGCGGGGTACGAGCAGTACTTC
cdr3_aa: CASSLGLAGYEQYF
v_call: TRBV11-2
d_call: TRBD2
j_call: TRBJ2-7
clone_size: few

cdr3_nt: TGTGCCAGCAGTAACAGGGTTGAGGAGCAGTACTTC
cdr3_aa: CASSNRVEEQYF
v_call: TRBV28
d_call: .
j_call: TRBJ2-7
clone_size: few

cdr3_nt: TGTGCCAGCAGCCGAACTGGACAGGGAATATCCCAAGAGACCCAGTACTTC
cdr3_aa: CASSRTGQGISQETQYF
v_call: TRBV5-4
d_call: TRBD1
j_call: TRBJ2-5
clone_size: .

cdr3_nt: TGTGCCAGCAAAGAAAGTGCGAATGAGCAGTTCTTC
cdr3_aa: CASKESANEQFF
v_call: TRBV5-5
d_call: .
j_call: TRBJ2-1
clone_size: few

cdr3_nt: TGTGCCAGCAGCTTAGCGGCAGAGACCCAGTACTTC
cdr3_aa: CASSLAAETQYF
v_call: TRBV7-6
d_call: .
j_call: TRBJ2-5
clone_size: .

cdr3_nt: TGTGCCAGCAGTTCCCAGGGCGACCAGCCCCAGCATTTT
cdr3_aa: CASSSQGDQPQHF
v_call: TRBV6-6
d_call: .
j_call: TRBJ1-5
clone_size: .

cdr3_nt: TGTGCCAGCAGCTTCCGGGACACCTACTACTATGGCTACACCTTC
cdr3_aa: CASSFRDTYYYGYTF
v_call: TRBV5-6
d_call: .
j_call: TRBJ1-2
clone_size: few

cdr3_nt: TGTGCCAGCAGCTTGGACGGGGGATCCTACGAGCAGTACTTC
cdr3_aa: CASSLDGGSYEQYF
v_call: TRBV5-4
d_call: .
j_call: TRBJ2-7
clone_size: .

cdr3_nt: TGTTCCAGCAGCTCAACTACCCCTTTGAGGGATATGAACACTGAAGCTTTCTTT
cdr3_aa: CSSSSTTPLRDMNTEAFF
v_call: TRBV7-9
d_call: .
j_call: TRBJ1-1
clone_size: .

cdr3_nt: TGTGCCAGCAGCTTAGCCCCAGGGGTATCCTGGTACGAGCAGTACTTC
cdr3_aa: CASSLAPGVSWYEQYF
v_call: TRBV7-2
d_call: .
j_call: TRBJ2-7
clone_size: .